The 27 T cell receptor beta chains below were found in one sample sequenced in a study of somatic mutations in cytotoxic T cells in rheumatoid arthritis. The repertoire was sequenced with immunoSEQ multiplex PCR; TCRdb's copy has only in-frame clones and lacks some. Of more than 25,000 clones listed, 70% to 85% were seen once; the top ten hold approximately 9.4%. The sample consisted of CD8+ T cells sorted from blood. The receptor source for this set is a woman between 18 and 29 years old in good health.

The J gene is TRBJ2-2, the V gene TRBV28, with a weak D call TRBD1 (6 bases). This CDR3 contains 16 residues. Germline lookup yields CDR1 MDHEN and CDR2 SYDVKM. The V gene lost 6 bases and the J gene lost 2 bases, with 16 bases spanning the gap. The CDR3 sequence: CASSPADRSNTGELFF. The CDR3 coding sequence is TGTGCCAGCAGCCCTGCAGACAGGTCCAACACCGGGGAGCTGTTTTTT.

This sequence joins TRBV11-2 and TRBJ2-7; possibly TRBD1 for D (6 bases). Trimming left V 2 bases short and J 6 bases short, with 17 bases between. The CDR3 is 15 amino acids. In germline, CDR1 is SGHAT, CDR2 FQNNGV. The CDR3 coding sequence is TGTGCCAGCAGCTTAAAACAGGGAGATTTCCGCGAGCAGTACTTC. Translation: CASSLKQGDFREQYF.

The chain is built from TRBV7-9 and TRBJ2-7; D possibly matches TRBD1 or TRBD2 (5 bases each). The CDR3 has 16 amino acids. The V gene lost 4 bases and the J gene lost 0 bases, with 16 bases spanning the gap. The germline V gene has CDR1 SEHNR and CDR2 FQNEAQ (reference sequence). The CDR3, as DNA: TGTGCCAGCAGCTCCATACTAGAGGGGCCCTCCTACGAGCAGTACGTC. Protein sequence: CASSSILEGPSYEQYV.

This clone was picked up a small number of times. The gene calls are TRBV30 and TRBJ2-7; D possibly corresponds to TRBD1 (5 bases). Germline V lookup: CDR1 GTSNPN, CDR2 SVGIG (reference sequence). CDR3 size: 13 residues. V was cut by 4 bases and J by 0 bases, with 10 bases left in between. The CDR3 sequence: CAWKGAHSYEQYF. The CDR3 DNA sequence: TGTGCCTGGAAAGGGGCTCACTCCTACGAGCAGTACTTC. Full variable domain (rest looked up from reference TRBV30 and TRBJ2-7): SQTIHQWPATLVQPVGSPLSLECTVEGTSNPNLYWYRQAAGRGLQLLFYSVGIGQISSEVPQNLSASRPQDRQFILSSKKLLLSDSGFYLCAWKGAHSYEQYFGPGTRLTVT.

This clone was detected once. The CDR3 DNA is TGTGCCAGCAGTCCGACTAGCGGCTACAATGAGCAGTTCTTC. This gives the protein CASSPTSGYNEQFF. The chain combines TRBV28 with TRBJ2-1, with TRBD2 matching 9 bases. Germline CDR1 is MDHEN and CDR2 is SYDVKM. V was clipped by 5 bases and J by 3 bases; unmatched bases: 2. This CDR3 is built from 14 residues.

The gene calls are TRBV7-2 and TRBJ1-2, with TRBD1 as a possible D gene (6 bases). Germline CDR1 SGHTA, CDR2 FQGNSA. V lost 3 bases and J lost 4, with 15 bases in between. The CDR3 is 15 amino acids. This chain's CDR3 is CASSFFLDSSYGYTF. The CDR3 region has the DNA TGTGCCAGCAGCTTTTTTCTGGACAGCTCCTATGGCTACACCTTC.

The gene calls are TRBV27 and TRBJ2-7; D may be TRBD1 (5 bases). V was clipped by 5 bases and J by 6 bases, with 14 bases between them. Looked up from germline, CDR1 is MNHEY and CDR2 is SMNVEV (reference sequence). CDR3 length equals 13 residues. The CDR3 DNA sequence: TGTGCCAGCAGTGTGGGCAGGGATGTCGAGCAGTACTTC. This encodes CASSVGRDVEQYF.

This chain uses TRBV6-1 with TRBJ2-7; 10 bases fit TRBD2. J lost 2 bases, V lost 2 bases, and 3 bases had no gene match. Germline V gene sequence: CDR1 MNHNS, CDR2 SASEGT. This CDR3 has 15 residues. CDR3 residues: CASSEPAGGPYEQYF. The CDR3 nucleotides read TGTGCCAGCAGTGAACCAGCGGGAGGGCCCTACGAGCAGTACTTC.

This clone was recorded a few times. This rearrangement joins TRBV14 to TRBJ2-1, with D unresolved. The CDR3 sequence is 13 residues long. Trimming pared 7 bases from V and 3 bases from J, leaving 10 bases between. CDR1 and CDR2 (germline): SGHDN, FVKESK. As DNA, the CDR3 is TGTGCCAGCACTCCATGGGGCTACAATGAGCAGTTCTTC. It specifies CASTPWGYNEQFF.

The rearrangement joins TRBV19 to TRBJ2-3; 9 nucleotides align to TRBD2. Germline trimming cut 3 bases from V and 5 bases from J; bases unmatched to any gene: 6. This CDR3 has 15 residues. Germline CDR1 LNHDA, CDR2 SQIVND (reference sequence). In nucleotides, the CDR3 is TGTGCCAGTAGTATGGAGCGGGGGGAGGTAGATACGCAGTATTTT. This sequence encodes CASSMERGEVDTQYF.

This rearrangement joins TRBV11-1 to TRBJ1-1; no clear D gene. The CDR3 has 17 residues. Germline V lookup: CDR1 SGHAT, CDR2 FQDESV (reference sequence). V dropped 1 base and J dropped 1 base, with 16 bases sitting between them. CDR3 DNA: TGTGCCAGCAGCTTAGAGTGGGCCGGAGGCCCGAACACTGAAGCTTTCTTT. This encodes CASSLEWAGGPNTEAFF.

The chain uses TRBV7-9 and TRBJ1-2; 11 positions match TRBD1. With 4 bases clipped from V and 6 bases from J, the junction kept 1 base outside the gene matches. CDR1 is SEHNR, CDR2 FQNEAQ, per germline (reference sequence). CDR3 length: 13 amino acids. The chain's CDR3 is CASSSGQGDGYTF. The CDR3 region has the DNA TGTGCCAGCAGCTCGGGACAGGGGGATGGCTACACCTTC.

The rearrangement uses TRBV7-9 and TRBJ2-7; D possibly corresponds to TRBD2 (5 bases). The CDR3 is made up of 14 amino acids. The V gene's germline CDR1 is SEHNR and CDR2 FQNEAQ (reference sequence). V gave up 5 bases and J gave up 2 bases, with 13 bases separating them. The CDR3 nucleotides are TGTGCCAGCAGCCCGGACGGGATACCCTACGAGCAGTACGTC. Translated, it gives CASSPDGIPYEQYV.

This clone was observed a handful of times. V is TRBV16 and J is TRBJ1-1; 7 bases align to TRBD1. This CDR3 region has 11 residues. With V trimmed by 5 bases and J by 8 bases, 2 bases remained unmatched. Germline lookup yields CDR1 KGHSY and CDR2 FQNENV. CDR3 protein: CASSSRGEAFF. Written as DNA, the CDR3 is TGTGCCAGCAGCTCCAGGGGGGAAGCTTTCTTT.

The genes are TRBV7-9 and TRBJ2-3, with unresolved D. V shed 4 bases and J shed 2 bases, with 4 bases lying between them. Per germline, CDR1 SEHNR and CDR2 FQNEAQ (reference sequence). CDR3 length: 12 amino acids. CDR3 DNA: TGTGCCAGCAGCTCTACCACAGATACGCAGTATTTT. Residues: CASSSTTDTQYF.

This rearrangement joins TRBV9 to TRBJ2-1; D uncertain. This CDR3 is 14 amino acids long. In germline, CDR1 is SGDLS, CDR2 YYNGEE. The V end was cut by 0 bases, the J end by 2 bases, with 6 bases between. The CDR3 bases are TGTGCCAGCAGCGTAGACAGTACCTACAATGAGCAGTTCTTC. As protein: CASSVDSTYNEQFF.

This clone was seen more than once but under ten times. CDR3 protein: CASSAGGGGTYEQYV. Here the CDR3 DNA reads TGCGCCAGCAGCGCCGGGGGCGGGGGGACCTACGAGCAGTACGTC. The V gene is TRBV23-1, the J gene TRBJ2-7, with TRBD2 identical over 8 bases. TRBV23-1 counts as an open reading frame of uncertain function. CDR3 length: 15 residues. Trimming cost V 6 bases and J 2 bases; bases outside gene matches: 9.

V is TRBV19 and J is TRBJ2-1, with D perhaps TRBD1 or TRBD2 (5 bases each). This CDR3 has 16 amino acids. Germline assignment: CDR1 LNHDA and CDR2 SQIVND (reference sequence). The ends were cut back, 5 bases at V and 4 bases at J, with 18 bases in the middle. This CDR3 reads CASSPWDGLYYNEQFF. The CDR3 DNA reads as TGTGCCAGTAGTCCGTGGGACGGACTCTATTACAATGAGCAGTTCTTC.

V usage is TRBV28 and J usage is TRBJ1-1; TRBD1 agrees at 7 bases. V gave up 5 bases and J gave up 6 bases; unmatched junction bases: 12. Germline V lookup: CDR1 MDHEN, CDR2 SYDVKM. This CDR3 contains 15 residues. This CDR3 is CASSPLTTGRPEAFF. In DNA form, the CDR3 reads TGTGCCAGCAGTCCACTCACGACAGGGAGGCCTGAAGCTTTCTTT.

The CDR3 DNA sequence: TGTGCCAGCAGCTTGGGCGACACCGGAGGGCGCGGCTACACCTTC. As protein: CASSLGDTGGRGYTF. The V call is TRBV5-4, the J call TRBJ1-2, with unresolved D. V was cut by 0 bases and J by 8 bases, with 17 bases left in between. Germline CDR1 SGHNT, CDR2 YYREEE (reference sequence). The CDR3 totals 15 residues.

CDR3 residues: CATSTGTPTGGMNTEAFF. The CDR3 DNA sequence: TGTGCCACCAGCACAGGAACACCGACAGGGGGCATGAACACTGAAGCTTTCTTT. The chain is built from TRBV15 and TRBJ1-1; the match to TRBD1 covers 10 bases. Germline CDR1 and CDR2: LNHNV and YYDKDF (reference sequence). This CDR3 has 18 amino acids. V dropped 4 bases and J dropped 0; count of bases not matched to a gene: 11.

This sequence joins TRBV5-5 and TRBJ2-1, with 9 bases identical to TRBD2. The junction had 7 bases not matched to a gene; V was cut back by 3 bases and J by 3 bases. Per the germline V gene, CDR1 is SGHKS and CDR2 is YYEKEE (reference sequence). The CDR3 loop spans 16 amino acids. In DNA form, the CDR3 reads TGTGCCAGCAGCTCCCTGACTAGCGGAGACTACAATGAGCAGTTCTTC. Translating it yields CASSSLTSGDYNEQFF.

The CDR3 reads CASSIDLGTGARGGNTEAFF. In DNA form, the CDR3 reads TGTGCCAGTAGTATAGATCTAGGGACAGGGGCCCGGGGAGGGAACACTGAAGCTTTCTTT. The chain uses TRBV19 and TRBJ1-1; 10 bases line up with TRBD1. This CDR3 contains 20 residues. The V segment lost 0 bases and the J segment 1 base; nucleotides outside the gene matches: 14. Germline V gene sequence: CDR1 LNHDA, CDR2 SQIVND (reference sequence).

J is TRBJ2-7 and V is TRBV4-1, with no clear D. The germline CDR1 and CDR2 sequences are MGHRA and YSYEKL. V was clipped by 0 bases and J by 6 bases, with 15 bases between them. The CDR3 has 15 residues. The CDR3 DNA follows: TGCGCCAGCAGCCAAGATCCTGGGAAGGTCCGCGAGCAGTACTTC. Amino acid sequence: CASSQDPGKVREQYF.

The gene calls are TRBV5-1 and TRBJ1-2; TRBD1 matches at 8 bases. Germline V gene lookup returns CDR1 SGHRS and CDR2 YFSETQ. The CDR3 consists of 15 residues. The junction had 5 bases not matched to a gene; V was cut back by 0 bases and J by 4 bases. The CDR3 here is CASSLVGDRSYGYTF. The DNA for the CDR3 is TGCGCCAGCAGCTTGGTGGGGGACAGGTCCTATGGCTACACCTTC. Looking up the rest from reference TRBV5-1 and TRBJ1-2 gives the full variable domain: KAGVTQTPRYLIKTRGQQVTLSCSPISGHRSVSWYQQTPGQGLQFLFEYFSETQRNKGNFPGRFSGRQFSNSRSEMNVSTLELGDSALYLCASSLVGDRSYGYTFGSGTRLTVV.

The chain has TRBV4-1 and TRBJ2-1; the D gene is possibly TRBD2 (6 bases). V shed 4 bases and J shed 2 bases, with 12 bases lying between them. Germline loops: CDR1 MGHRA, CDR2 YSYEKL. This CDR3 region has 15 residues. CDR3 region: CASSPGTSTYNEQFF. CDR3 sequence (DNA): TGCGCCAGCAGCCCCGGGACTTCCACCTACAATGAGCAGTTCTTC.

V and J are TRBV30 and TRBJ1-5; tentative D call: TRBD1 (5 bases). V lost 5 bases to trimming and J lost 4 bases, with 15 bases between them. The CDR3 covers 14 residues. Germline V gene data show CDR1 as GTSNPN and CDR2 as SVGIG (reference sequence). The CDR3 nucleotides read TGTGCCTGGGGGGTCGGGCAGGGAAATCAGCCCCAGCATTTT. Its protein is CAWGVGQGNQPQHF. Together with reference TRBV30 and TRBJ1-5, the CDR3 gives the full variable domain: SQTIHQWPATLVQPVGSPLSLECTVEGTSNPNLYWYRQAAGRGLQLLFYSVGIGQISSEVPQNLSASRPQDRQFILSSKKLLLSDSGFYLCAWGVGQGNQPQHFGDGTRLSIL.